This TCR beta chain derives from a study of blood T cells in healthy people across ages. Ranging in age from about 6 to 100, the donors were healthy Caucasian individuals from Russia. Germline V lookup: CDR1 SGDLS, CDR2 YYNGEE. V shed 3 bases and J 4 bases; nucleotides not matched to a gene: 9. The length of the CDR3 is 16 residues. A second about 6 to 12 cycle PCR used barcoded and J-beta primers. One entry per CDR3 protein, called by TCRdb with MiXCR from the 5' RACE reads. The sample carries about 970,000 distinct CDR3 sequences, roughly 51% recorded once. The clonotype was recovered from a woman aged 60-75 years in good health. The chain combines TRBV9 with TRBJ2-5; 10 bases match TRBD1. Sequencing was done on a sample of blood. The CDR3 coding sequence is TGTGCCAGCAGCGAGGGCCGGGGACAGGGGTTAGAGACCCAGTACTTC. This codes for CASSEGRGQGLETQYF. Looking up the rest from reference TRBV9 and TRBJ2-5 gives the full variable domain: DSGVTQTPKHLITATGQRVTLRCSPRSGDLSVYWYQQSLDQGLQFLIQYYNGEERAKGNILERFSAQQFPDLHSELNLSSLELGDSALYFCASSEGRGQGLETQYFGPGTRLLVL.